Listed below are T cell receptor beta chains from one sample, sequenced in a study of blood T cell repertoires in COVID-19. Profiling relied on immunoSEQ multiplex PCR, and the TCRdb table lists in-frame clones only, not all of them. In the table there are some 390,000 clones, roughly 91% of which are singletons. Sequenced: PBMCs or T cells enriched from blood (not recorded which). Receptor source: a woman aged 25-40 years who had recovered from COVID-19. Both conserved end residues are part of each CDR3. Fields, in order: J gene, V gene, clone size, D gene, CDR3 DNA, CDR3 protein. D genes are given only for firm matches. Clone size is stated in some rows and not others, as once, few, many or a class when expanded.

>TRBJ2-1|TRBV7-6|once|TRBD2
TGTGCCAGCAGCTCGCCCATGACTAGCGGGAGCAATGAGCAGTTCTTC
CASSSPMTSGSNEQFF
>TRBJ1-2|TRBV3-1/TRBV3-2|-|TRBD1
TGTGCCAGCAGAGGACGGAGAGGGGGCGCGAGCTACACCTTC
CASRGRRGGASYTF
>TRBJ1-6|TRBV28|-|-
TGTGCCAGCAGTTTAAGACAGATCCTCAATTCACCCCTCCACTTT
CASSLRQILNSPLHF
>TRBJ2-1|TRBV15|-|-
TGTGCCACCAGCAGAGATCGGCGGAATGAGCAGTTCTTC
CATSRDRRNEQFF
>TRBJ1-1|TRBV5-4|-|-
TGTGCCAGCAACAAACAGCAGGCCATGAACACTGAAGCTTTCTTT
CASNKQQAMNTEAFF
>TRBJ2-1|TRBV10-3|once|TRBD2
TGTGCCATCAGCGAGGGGCTAGCGGGAGGTCGGGTTGGCTACAATGAGCAGTTCTTC
CAISEGLAGGRVGYNEQFF
>TRBJ2-1|TRBV19|-|-
TGTGCCAGTCAGAAAAGTAGCGTGAAAGAGTTCAATGAGCAGTTCTTC
CASQKSSVKEFNEQFF
>TRBJ1-3|TRBV30|-|-
TGTGCCTGGGCTCTGGGCAGTGGTGGAAACACCATATATTTT
CAWALGSGGNTIYF
>TRBJ1-2|TRBV18|-|TRBD1
TGTGCCAGCTCACCAGACAGGGTCAACTATGGCTACACCTTC
CASSPDRVNYGYTF
>TRBJ2-7|TRBV19|few|-
TGTGCCACCCAAGCAGGCGGGGAGGCCTACGAGCAGTACTTC
CATQAGGEAYEQYF
>TRBJ2-2|TRBV14|-|-
TGTGCCAGCAGCCTTCTAGCGAGCACCGGGGAGCTGTTTTTT
CASSLLASTGELFF
>TRBJ1-2|TRBV4-2|-|-
TGTGCCAGCAGCCAAGAAGATCGACAGAACTATGGCTACACCTTC
CASSQEDRQNYGYTF
>TRBJ2-2|TRBV5-1|-|TRBD1
TGCGCCAGCAGCACTTGGACAGGACGGAACACCGGGGAGCTGTTTTTT
CASSTWTGRNTGELFF
>TRBJ1-1|TRBV4-2|-|-
TGTGCCAGCAGCCAAACAGGGAGGAACACTGAAGCTTTCTTT
CASSQTGRNTEAFF
>TRBJ2-1|TRBV2|-|TRBD1
TGTGCCAGCAGACGGACAGGGCCGACCAGTGTCAATGAGCAGTTCTTC
CASRRTGPTSVNEQFF
>TRBJ2-5|TRBV24-1|-|TRBD1
TGTGCCACCAGTGAGGCAGGGGGCCCCCAAGAGACCCAGTACTTC
CATSEAGGPQETQYF
>TRBJ2-3|TRBV5-1|-|-
TGCGCCAGCAGCTTCGGAGCCCGAGACCTTTGGGATACGCAGTATTTT
CASSFGARDLWDTQYF
>TRBJ1-2|TRBV19|few|TRBD1
TGTGCCAGTAGTTTGGGACAGGGGAGACCGGGCTACACCTTC
CASSLGQGRPGYTF
>TRBJ2-3|TRBV7-9|-|TRBD2
TGTGCCAGCAGCCCTAGCGGGAGGGGTGAGGATACGCAGTATTTT
CASSPSGRGEDTQYF
>TRBJ1-5|TRBV9|once|TRBD1
TGTGCCAGCAGCTTCGGGACAGGGGAGAGTCAGCCCCAGCATTTT
CASSFGTGESQPQHF
>TRBJ1-3|TRBV10-2|-|-
TGCGCCAGCTCTCTACAGTATGGGTCTGGAAACACCATATATTTT
CASSLQYGSGNTIYF
>TRBJ2-1|TRBV30|-|-
TGTGCCTGGAGTGAAGGGAGCTCCTACAATGAGCAGTTCTTC
CAWSEGSSYNEQFF